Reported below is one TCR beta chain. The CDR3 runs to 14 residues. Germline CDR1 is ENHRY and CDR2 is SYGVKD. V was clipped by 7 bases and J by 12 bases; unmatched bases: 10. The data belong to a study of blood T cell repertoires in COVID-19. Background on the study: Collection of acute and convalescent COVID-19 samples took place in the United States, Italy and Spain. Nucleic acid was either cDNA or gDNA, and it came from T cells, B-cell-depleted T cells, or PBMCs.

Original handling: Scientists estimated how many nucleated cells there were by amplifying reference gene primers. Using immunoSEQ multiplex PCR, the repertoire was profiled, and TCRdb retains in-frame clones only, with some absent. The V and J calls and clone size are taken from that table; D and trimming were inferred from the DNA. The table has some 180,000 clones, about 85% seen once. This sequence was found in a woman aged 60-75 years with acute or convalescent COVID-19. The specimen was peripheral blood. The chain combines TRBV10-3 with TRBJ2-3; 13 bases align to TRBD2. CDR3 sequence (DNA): TGTGCCATCAACGACCGAGGACTAGCGGGAGATCAGTATTTT. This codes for CAINDRGLAGDQYF.